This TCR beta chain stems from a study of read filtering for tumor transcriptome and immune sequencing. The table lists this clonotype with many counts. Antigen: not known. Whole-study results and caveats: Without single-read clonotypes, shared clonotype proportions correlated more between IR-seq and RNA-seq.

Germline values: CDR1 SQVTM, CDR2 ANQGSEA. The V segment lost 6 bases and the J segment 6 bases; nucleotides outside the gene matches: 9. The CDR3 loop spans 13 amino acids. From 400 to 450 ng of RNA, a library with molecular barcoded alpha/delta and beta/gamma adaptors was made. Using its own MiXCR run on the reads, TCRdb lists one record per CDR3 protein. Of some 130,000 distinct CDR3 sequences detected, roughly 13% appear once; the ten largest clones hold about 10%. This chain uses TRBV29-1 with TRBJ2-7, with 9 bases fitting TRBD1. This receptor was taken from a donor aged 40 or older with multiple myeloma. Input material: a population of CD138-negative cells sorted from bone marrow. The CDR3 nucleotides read TGCAGCGTAACCGGGACAGGGTCCCCCGAGCAGTACTTC. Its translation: CSVTGTGSPEQYF.